This T cell receptor (beta chain) was observed in a study of post-analysis software for immune sequencing data. About the study: Multiple sclerosis in the patients followed relapsing-remitting, secondary progressive and progressive-relapsing courses. General study points: Samples sharing a preparation batch grouped tightly together when assessed by F measure. Controls showed significantly higher normalized Chao1 diversity than did multiple sclerosis patients. Patients used several TRBV segments, including TRBV5-6, TRBV5-1 and TRBV20-1, more often than controls.

Unique molecular identifiers were present in the TCR beta cDNA libraries. Starting from approximately 1 to 10 million T cells, the study yielded 450,000 to 500,000 cDNA molecules. TCRdb independently ran MiXCR on the PCR reads; one entry per CDR3 protein. In the table there are roughly 700,000 distinct CDR3 sequences, less than 35% of which are singletons. Trimming left V 2 bases short and J 6 bases short, with 20 bases between. CDR3 size: 17 residues. Germline CDR1 LNHNV, CDR2 YYDKDF (reference sequence). This clonotype was seen more than once but under ten times. The antigen remains undetermined. This clonotype was sampled from a girl between 10 and 17 years old with multiple sclerosis. This sequence joins TRBV15 and TRBJ1-5, with D possibly being TRBD1 (6 bases). The sample comprised blood. CDR3 bases: TGTGCCACCAGCAGAAAACCCCGGGGGCAAAACGGTCAGCCCCAGCATTTT. Amino acid sequence: CATSRKPRGQNGQPQHF.